This T cell receptor (beta chain) comes out of a study of human T cells and chemical hapten exposure (TCRdb year 2021). About the study as a whole: For sensitization, 2% DPC in acetone was applied to a 2 cm by 2 cm area of upper inner arm skin. Weekly therapeutic DPC doses were additionally applied to the scalp of patients throughout the roughly 23-week study period. Libraries were pooled for sequencing, and per-sample TCR yields varied mainly because of small differences in library volumes within the pool. Alopecia areata with under or over 50% scalp involvement, alopecia totalis and alopecia universalis were represented in the patient cohort, which was mostly female. The study tracked peripheral blood TCR repertoire changes in vivo during primary and secondary sensitization to the hapten diphenylcyclopropenone (DPC) in alopecia patients. Patch testing was done on the upper back using Finn chambers containing 0.01% DPC, and results were scored after 6 days according to International Contact Dermatitis Research Group standards. Approximately 28 alopecia patients gave blood for TCR sequencing at one to four time points (pre-sensitization, 2, 6 and 24 weeks). Blood samples were taken from patients before sensitization (week 0) and then at 2, 6 and about 24 weeks after DPC sensitization.

This clonotype occurred many times. Which antigen it targets is not known. No base quality information exists; no much larger clone differs at one position. Here is what the overall study found, with its caveats: DPC sensitization did not change how many TCRs were above 1 in 1000 frequency, and no evidence was found of alterations in global repertoire structure. Compared with pre-sensitization or healthy control sets, expanded TCRs formed significantly more large CDR3 similarity clusters, which is consistent with antigen-driven responses. The number of PT1 expanded TCRs positively correlated with patch test score, significant at thresholds 8, 16 and 32 but not 4. All patients had alopecia, a presumed autoimmune disease, so their immune response might differ from that of healthy individuals. Repeated subsampling changed both the strength of the expansion versus patch-test correlation and the threshold at which that correlation became significant.

V trim: 4 bases; J trim: 5 bases; unmatched bases: 7. The germline V gene (reference sequence) specifies SEHNR as CDR1 and FQNEAQ as CDR2. The CDR3 holds 15 amino acids from the cysteine to the phenylalanine. Of the read, only the CDR3 DNA is kept; its 45 bases are in frame from base 1. What the time point label conveys for this sample: pre-sensitization, week 0. The treatment or condition label on this specimen signifies: therapeutic diphenylcyclopropenone sensitization with weekly scalp DPC. Blood at each patch-test visit was drawn before the patch test was applied. Patients were considered eligible if aged 18 to 70, diagnosed with alopecia and deemed suitable for DPC therapy, and patients were excluded if pregnant. Total RNA was isolated from unfractionated whole blood collected in Tempus Blood RNA tubes. Libraries were made using RACE. Sequencer: NextSeq 500. During library preparation, unique molecular identifiers were attached to individual cDNA molecules so that TCRs could be counted in a quantitative, reproducible way. From each blood RNA sample, both TCR alpha and TCR beta chains were sequenced. The original methods were these. Samples had a median of around 92,000 TCRs, with a range from roughly 23,224 to 750,000. The Decombinator software suite was used to annotate V, J and CDR3 in the TCR reads. To make PS versus PT1 abundance plots, every sample was subsampled to the same number of TCRs (28,000). Expanded TCRs were defined as absent before sensitization and observed at least eight times at the 2-week time point. TCRdb redid the processing of the public reads, applying fastp at Q25 and MiXCR, and retained in-frame beta chains. Rows are combined by CDR3 protein, so each entry shows the most common genes and DNA. The V and J calls and clone size are TCRdb's, not the authors'. The sample table shows around 330,000 distinct CDR3 sequences, and 5% to 6.5% are seen once. Less than 9% of the sample belongs to the ten largest clones.

The starting material was whole blood, obtained in connection with sensitization to the hapten diphenylcyclopropenone (DPC). Recombination connected TRBV7-9 to TRBJ2-2; 7 junctional bases match TRBD1. This TCR came from a woman younger than 30 with alopecia areata. Some clones in this sample may be carry-over from other donors' samples. The CDR3 protein: CASSSETGLTGELFF. The DNA reads TGTGCCAGCAGCTCCGAGACAGGGTTAACCGGGGAGCTGTTTTTT. The CDR3, completed at both ends by the reference TRBV7-9 and TRBJ2-2 genes, gives the full variable domain DTGVSQNPRHKITKRGQNVTFRCDPISEHNRLYWYRQTLGQGPEFLTYFQNEAQLEKSRLLSDRFSAERPKGSFSTLEIQRTEQGDSAMYLCASSSETGLTGELFFGEGSRLTVL.